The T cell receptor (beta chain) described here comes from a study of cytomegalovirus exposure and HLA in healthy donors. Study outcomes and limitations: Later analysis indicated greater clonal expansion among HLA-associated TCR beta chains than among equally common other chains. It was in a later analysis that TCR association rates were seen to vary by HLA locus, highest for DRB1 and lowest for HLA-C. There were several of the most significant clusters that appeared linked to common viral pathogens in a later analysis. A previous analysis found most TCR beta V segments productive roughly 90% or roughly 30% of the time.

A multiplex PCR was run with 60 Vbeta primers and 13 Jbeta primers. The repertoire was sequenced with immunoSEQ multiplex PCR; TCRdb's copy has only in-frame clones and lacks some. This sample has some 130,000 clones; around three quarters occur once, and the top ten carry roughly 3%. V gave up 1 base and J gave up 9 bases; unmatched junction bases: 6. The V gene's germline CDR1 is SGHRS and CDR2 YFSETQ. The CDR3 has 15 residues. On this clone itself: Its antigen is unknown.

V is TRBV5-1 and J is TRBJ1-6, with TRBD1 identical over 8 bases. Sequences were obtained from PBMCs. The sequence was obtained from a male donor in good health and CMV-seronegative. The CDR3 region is CASSLTGGGGSPLHF. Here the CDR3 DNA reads TGCGCCAGCAGCTTGACAGGGGGAGGAGGTTCACCCCTCCACTTT.